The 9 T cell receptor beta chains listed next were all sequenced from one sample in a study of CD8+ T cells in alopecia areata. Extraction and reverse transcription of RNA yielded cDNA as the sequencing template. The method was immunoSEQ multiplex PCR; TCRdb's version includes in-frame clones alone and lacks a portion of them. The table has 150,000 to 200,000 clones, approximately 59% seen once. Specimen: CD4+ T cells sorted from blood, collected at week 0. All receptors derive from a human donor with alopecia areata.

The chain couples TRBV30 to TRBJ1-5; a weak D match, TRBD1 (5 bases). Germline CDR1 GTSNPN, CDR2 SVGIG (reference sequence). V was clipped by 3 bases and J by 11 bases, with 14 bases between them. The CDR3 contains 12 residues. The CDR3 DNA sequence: TGTGCCTGGAGCACCCTCGGGGGAACCCAGCATTTT. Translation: CAWSTLGGTQHF.

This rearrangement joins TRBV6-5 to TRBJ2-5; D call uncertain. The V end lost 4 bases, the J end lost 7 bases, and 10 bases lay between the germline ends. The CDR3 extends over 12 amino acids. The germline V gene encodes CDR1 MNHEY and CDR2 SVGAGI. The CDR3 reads CASSFKGLTQYF. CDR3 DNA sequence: TGTGCCAGCAGTTTCAAAGGGTTGACCCAGTACTTC.

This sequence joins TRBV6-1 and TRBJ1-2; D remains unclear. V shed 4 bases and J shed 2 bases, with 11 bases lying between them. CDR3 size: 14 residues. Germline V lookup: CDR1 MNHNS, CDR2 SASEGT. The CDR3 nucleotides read TGTGCCAGCAGTGTGAGGAATGGCAACTATGGCTACACCTTC. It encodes CASSVRNGNYGYTF.

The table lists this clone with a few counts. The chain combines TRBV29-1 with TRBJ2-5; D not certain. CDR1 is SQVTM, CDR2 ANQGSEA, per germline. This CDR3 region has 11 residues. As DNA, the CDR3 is TGCAGTGGCCCCCTCGGGGAGACCCAGTACTTC. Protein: CSGPLGETQYF.

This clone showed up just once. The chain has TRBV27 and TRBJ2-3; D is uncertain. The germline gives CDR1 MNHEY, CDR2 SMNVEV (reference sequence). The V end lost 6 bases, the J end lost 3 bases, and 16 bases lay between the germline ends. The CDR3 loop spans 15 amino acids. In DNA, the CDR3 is TGTGCCAGCAGCCTTGTATCAATAGGGACAGATACGCAGTATTTT. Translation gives CASSLVSIGTDTQYF.

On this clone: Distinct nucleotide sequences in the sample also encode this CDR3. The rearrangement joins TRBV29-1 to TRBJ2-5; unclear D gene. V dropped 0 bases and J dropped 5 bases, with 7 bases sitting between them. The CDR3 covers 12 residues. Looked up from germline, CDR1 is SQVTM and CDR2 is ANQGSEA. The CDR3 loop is CSVEDPGETQYF. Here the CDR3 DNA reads TGCAGCGTTGAAGATCCCGGCGAGACCCAGTACTTC.

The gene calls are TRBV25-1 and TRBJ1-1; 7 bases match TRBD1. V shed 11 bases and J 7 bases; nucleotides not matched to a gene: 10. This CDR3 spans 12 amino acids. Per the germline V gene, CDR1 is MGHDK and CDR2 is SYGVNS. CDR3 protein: CASATDRREAFF. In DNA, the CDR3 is TGTGCCTCAGCCACGGACAGGCGTGAAGCTTTCTTT.

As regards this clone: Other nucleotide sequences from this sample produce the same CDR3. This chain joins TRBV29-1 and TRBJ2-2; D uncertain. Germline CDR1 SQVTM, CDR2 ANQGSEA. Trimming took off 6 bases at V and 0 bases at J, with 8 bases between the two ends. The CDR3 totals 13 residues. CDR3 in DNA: TGCAGCGTCGGACGGTCGAACACCGGGGAGCTGTTTTTT. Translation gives CSVGRSNTGELFF.

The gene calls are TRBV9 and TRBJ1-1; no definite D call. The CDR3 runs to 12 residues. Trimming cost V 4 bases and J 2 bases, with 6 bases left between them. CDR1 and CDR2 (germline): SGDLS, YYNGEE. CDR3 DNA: TGTGCCAGCAGCTCCCCCAACACTGAAGCTTTCTTT. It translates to CASSSPNTEAFF.